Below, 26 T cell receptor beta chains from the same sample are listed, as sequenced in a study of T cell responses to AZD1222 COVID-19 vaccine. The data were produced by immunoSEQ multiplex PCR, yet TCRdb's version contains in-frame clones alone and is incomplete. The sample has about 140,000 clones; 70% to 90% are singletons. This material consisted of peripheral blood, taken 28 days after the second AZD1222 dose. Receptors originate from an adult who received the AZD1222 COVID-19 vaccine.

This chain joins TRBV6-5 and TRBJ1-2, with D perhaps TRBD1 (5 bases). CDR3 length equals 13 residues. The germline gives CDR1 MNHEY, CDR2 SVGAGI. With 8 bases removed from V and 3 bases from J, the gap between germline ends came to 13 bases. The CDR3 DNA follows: TGTGCCAGCGGGGCGGATGGGGACTATGGCTACACCTTC. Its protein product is CASGADGDYGYTF.

The CDR3: CASREGRDNEQFF. CDR3 coding DNA: TGTGCCAGTAGGGAGGGCCGGGACAATGAGCAGTTCTTC. The genes are TRBV19 and TRBJ2-1; possibly TRBD2 for D (6 bases). V lost 6 bases and J 5 bases, leaving 11 bases between the germline ends. Germline V gene data show CDR1 as LNHDA and CDR2 as SQIVND (reference sequence). The CDR3 has 13 amino acids.

In DNA, the CDR3 is TGTGCCAGCAGTTACGATGGGGACAGGGGAAGCGGCTACACCTTC. It specifies CASSYDGDRGSGYTF. The J gene is TRBJ1-2, the V gene TRBV6-5; 10 nucleotides match TRBD1. The germline V gene encodes CDR1 MNHEY and CDR2 SVGAGI. V shed 2 bases and J 8 bases; nucleotides not matched to a gene: 8. This CDR3 region has 15 residues.

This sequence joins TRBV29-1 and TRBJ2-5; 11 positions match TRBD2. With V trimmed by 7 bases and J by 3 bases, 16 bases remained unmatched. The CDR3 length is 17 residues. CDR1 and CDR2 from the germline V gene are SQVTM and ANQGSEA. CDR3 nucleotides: TGCAGCGGGGCAGGACTAGCGGGCCGCGCGCTGAAAGAGACCCAGTACTTC. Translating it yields CSGAGLAGRALKETQYF.

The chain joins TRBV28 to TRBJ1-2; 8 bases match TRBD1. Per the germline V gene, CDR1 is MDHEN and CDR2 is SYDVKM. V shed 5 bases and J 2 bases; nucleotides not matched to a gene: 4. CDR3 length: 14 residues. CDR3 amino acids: CASSSQGANYGYTF. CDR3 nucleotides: TGTGCCAGCAGTAGCCAGGGGGCAAACTATGGCTACACCTTC.

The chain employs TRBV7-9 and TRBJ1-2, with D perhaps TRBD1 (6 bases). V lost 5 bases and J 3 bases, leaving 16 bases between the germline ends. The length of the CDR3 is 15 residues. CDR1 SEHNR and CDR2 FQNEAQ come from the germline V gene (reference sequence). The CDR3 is CASSIFLTGHYGYTF. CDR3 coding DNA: TGTGCCAGCAGCATTTTCCTGACAGGACACTATGGCTACACCTTC.

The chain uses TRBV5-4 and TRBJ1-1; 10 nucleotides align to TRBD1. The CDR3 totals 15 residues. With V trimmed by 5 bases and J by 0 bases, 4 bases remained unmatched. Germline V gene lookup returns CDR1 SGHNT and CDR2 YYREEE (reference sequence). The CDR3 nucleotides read TGTGCCAGCAGTAGGACAGGGGGATTGAACACTGAAGCTTTCTTT. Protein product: CASSRTGGLNTEAFF.

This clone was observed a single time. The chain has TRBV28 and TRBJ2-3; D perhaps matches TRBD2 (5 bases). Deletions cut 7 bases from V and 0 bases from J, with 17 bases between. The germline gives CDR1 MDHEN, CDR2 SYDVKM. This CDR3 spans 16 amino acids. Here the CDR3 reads CASKTPGLTSTDTQYF. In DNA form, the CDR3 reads TGTGCCAGCAAGACCCCAGGACTTACTAGCACAGATACGCAGTATTTT.

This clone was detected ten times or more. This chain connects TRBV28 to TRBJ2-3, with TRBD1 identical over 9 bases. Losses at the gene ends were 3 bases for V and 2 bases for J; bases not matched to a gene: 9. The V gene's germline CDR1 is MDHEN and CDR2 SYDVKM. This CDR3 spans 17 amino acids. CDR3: CASSLLTGTGHTDTQYF. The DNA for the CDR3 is TGTGCCAGCAGTTTGCTGACCGGGACAGGGCACACAGATACGCAGTATTTT.

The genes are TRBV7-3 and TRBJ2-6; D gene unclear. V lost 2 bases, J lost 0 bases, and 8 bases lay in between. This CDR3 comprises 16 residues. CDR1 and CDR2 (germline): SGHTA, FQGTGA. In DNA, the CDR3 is TGTGCCAGCAGCTTAGAGCAGGCCTCTGGGGCCAACGTCCTGACTTTC. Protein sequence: CASSLEQASGANVLTF.

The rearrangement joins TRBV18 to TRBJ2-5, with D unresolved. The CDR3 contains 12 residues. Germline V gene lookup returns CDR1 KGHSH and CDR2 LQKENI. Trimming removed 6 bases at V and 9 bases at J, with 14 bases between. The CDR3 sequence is CASSHDGGAQYF. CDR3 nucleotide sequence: TGTGCCAGCTCCCATGATGGCGGTGCCCAGTACTTC.

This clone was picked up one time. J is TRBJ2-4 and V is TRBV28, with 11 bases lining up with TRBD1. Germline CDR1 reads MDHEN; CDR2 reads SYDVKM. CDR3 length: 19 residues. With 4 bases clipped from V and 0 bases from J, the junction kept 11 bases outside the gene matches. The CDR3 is CASSSYGTGGPIAKNIQYF. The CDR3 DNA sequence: TGTGCCAGCAGTTCATACGGGACAGGGGGACCAATAGCCAAAAACATTCAGTACTTC.

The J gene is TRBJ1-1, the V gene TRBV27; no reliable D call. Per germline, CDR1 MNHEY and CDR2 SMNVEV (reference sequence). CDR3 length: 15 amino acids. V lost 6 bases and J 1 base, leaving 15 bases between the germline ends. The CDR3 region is CASSRVESPNTEAFF. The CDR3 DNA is TGTGCCAGCAGCCGTGTAGAGAGTCCGAACACTGAAGCTTTCTTT.

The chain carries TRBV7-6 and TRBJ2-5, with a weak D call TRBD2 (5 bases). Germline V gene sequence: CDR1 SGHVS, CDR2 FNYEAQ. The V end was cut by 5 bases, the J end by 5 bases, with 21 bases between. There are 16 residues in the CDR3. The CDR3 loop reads CASSQERTPLGETQYF. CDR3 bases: TGTGCCAGCAGCCAGGAGAGGACTCCTTTAGGCGAGACCCAGTACTTC.

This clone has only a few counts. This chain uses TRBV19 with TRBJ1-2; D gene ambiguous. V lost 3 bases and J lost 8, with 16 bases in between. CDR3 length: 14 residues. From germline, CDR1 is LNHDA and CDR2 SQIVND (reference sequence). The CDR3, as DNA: TGTGCCAGTAGTATGCTCTCCAGCTCCTACGGCTACACCTTC. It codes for CASSMLSSSYGYTF.

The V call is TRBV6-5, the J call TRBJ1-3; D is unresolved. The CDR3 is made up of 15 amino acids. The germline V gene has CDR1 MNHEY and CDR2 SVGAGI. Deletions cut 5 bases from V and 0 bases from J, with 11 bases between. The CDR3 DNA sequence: TGTGCCAGCAGTCGGGGAAGGGACTCTGGAAACACCATATATTTT. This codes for CASSRGRDSGNTIYF.

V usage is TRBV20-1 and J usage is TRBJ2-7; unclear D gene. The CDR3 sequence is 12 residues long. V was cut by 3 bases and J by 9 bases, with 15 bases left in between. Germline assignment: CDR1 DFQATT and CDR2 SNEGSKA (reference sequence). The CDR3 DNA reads TGCAGTGCTAGTTTGTCCGTGACTGTGCAGTACTTC. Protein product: CSASLSVTVQYF.

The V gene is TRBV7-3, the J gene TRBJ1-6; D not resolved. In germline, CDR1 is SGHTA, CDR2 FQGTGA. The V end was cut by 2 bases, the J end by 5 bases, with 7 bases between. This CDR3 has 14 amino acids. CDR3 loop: CASSLRGNNSPLHF. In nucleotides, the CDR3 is TGTGCCAGCAGCTTACGGGGTAATAATTCACCCCTCCACTTT.

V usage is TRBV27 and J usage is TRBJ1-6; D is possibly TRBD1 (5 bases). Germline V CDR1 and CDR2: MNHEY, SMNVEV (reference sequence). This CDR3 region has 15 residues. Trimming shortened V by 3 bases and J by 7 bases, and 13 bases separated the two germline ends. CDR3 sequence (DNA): TGTGCCAGCAGTTTGAGGGGCGAGGGGAATTCACCCCTCCACTTT. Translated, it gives CASSLRGEGNSPLHF.

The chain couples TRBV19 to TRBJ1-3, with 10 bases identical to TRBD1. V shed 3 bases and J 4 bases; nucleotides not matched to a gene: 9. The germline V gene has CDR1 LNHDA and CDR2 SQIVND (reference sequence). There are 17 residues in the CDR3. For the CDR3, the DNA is TGTGCCAGTAGTATGTTTGGGACAGGGGAAGCAGGAAACACCATATATTTT. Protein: CASSMFGTGEAGNTIYF.

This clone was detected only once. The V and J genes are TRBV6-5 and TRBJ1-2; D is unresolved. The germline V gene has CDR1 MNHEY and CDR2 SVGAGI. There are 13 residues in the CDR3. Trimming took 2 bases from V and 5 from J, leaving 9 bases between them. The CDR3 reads CASSYLQKYGYTF. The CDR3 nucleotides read TGTGCCAGCAGTTACCTCCAGAAATATGGCTACACCTTC.

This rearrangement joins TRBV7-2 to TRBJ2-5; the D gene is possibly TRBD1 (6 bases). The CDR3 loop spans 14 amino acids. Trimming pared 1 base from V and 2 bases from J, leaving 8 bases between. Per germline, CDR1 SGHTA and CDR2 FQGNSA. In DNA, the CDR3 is TGTGCCAGCAGCTTAGTTAGGGGGCAAGAGACCCAGTACTTC. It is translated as CASSLVRGQETQYF.

CDR3: CAWSVLGGPQPQHF. CDR3 in DNA: TGTGCCTGGAGTGTTTTAGGGGGGCCTCAGCCCCAGCATTTT. The chain has TRBV30 and TRBJ1-5; weak D call: TRBD1 (6 bases). V gave up 0 bases and J gave up 6 bases, with 12 bases separating them. The CDR3 covers 14 residues. From germline, CDR1 is GTSNPN and CDR2 SVGIG (reference sequence).

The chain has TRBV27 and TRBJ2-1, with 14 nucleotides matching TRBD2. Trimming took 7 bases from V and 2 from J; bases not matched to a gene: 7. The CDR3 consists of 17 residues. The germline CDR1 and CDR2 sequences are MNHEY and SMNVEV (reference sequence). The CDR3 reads CASKGLAGGGAYNEQFF. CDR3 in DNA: TGTGCCAGCAAAGGACTAGCGGGAGGCGGGGCCTACAATGAGCAGTTCTTC.

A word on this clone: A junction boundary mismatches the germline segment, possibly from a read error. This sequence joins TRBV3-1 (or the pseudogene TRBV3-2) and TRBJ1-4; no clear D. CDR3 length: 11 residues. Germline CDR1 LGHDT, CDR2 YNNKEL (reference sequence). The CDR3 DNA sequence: TGTGCCAGCAGCCATGGTGGGAATCAGGTTTTT. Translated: CASSHGGNQVF.

The CDR3 here is CASTPDSYNEQFF. Here the CDR3 DNA reads TGTGCCAGCACCCCTGACAGCTACAATGAGCAGTTCTTC. The gene calls are TRBV7-2 and TRBJ2-1, with a possible D match to TRBD1 (5 bases). Germline V gene sequence: CDR1 SGHTA, CDR2 FQGNSA. This CDR3 contains 13 residues. V shed 7 bases and J shed 3 bases, with 10 bases lying between them.